Described below is a single TCR beta chain sequence and its context. As for treatment: 15 to 20 received Ad26.COV2.S at low or high dose, single or two shots; 5 received placebo; per-sample allocation not given. Material that was analyzed had been drawn on day 63 after the first vaccine or placebo injection. It was Wuhan-strain SARS-CoV-2 spike that the Ad26 vaccine vector expressed. This record belongs to a study of Ad26.COV2.S vaccination and SARS-CoV-2 variants. Here immunoSEQ multiplex PCR was the method, and the copy in TCRdb shows in-frame clones only, minus some. Found here are some 300,000 clones, roughly 86% of them singletons; the top ten hold more than 1.5%. The TCR was taken from a person between 18 and 59 years old who received the Ad26.COV2.S COVID-19 vaccine or a placebo. The specimen comprised peripheral blood, sampled in a trial of Ad26.COV2.S vaccine versus placebo.

CDR3 residues: CASSLWGGTEAFF. The CDR3 nucleotides are TGTGCCAGCAGCTTATGGGGTGGAACTGAAGCTTTCTTT. The rearrangement joins TRBV11-2 to TRBJ1-1; unclear D gene. The V and J ends lost 2 bases and 5 bases respectively, with 9 bases between them. This CDR3 comprises 13 residues. CDR1 is SGHAT, CDR2 FQNNGV, per germline.